Listed below are T cell receptor beta chains from one sample, sequenced in a study of T cells in Graves' hyperthyroidism and ophthalmopathy. A single record per CDR3 protein comes from TCRdb applying MiXCR to the multiplex PCR reads. The sample has about 400,000 distinct CDR3 sequences, about 16% seen once. Sequencing used blood. These receptors originate from a woman under 40 with Graves' hyperthyroidism. Both conserved end residues are part of each CDR3. D genes are given only for firm matches. Expanded clones get a size class; other rows say once, few or many, or leave the size out.

V gene	D gene	CDR3 length	clone size	J gene	CDR3 protein	CDR3 DNA
TRBV7-9	TRBD2	15	many	TRBJ2-3	CASSKAGGPYDTQYF	TGTGCCAGCAGCAAAGCGGGAGGGCCCTACGATACGCAGTATTTT
TRBV20-1	NA	15	many	TRBJ2-5	CSARDGGVIQETQYF	TGCAGTGCTAGAGATGGTGGGGTAATCCAAGAGACCCAGTACTTC
TRBV20-1	TRBD1	16	few	TRBJ1-1	CSAREQGALRNTEAFF	TGCAGTGCTAGGGAACAGGGGGCGCTGAGGAACACTGAAGCTTTCTTT
TRBV2	TRBD2	16	many	TRBJ2-7	CASSGGTSGRSYEQYF	TGTGCCAGCAGCGGGGGGACTAGCGGCCGCTCCTACGAGCAGTACTTC
TRBV6-1	NA	14	NA	TRBJ2-3	CASSQGQQSDTQYF	TGTGCCAGCTCTCAAGGCCAGCAGTCCGATACGCAGTATTTT
TRBV5-1	NA	15	NA	TRBJ2-7	CASSSGTSSSYEQYF	TGCGCCAGCAGCTCAGGGACTTCGAGCTCCTACGAGCAGTACTTC
TRBV5-1	NA	12	many	TRBJ1-1	CASRIADTEAFF	TGCGCCAGCAGGATAGCAGACACTGAAGCTTTCTTT
TRBV20-1	TRBD1	14	NA	TRBJ2-5	CSARDLTGEETQYF	TGCAGTGCTAGAGATCTGACAGGGGAAGAGACCCAGTACTTC
TRBV29-1	TRBD1	14	NA	TRBJ2-1	CSVSTGGAYNEQFF	TGCAGCGTCTCGACAGGGGGCGCCTACAATGAGCAGTTCTTC
TRBV18	TRBD2	15	many	TRBJ2-1	CASSPSLAGVDEQFF	TGTGCCAGCTCACCAAGCCTAGCGGGAGTAGATGAGCAGTTCTTC
TRBV7-2	TRBD2	16	many	TRBJ2-3	CASSLRTSGSTDTQYF	TGTGCCAGCAGCCTCCGGACTAGCGGTAGCACAGATACGCAGTATTTT
TRBV13	TRBD2	17	few	TRBJ2-3	CASSRIASGASTDTQYF	TGTGCCAGCAGCCGCATAGCTAGCGGGGCAAGCACAGATACGCAGTATTTT
TRBV29-1	TRBD1	13	many	TRBJ1-1	CSGWGRGKDEAFF	TGCAGCGGGTGGGGCAGGGGGAAGGATGAAGCTTTCTTT
TRBV12-3/TRBV12-4	NA	13	few	TRBJ1-3	CASSFISGNTIYF	TGTGCCAGCAGTTTTATCTCTGGAAACACCATATATTTT